Listed below are T cell receptor beta chains from one sample, sequenced in a study of neurological immune-mediated disorders. TCRdb re-called the 5' RACE reads through MiXCR, storing one row per CDR3 protein. The table lists about 48,000 distinct CDR3 sequences, about 12% of them singletons, with 7% to 10% in the top ten. Sequenced sample: PBMCs. All receptors derive from a male donor with HTLV-1-associated myelopathy (HAM/TSP). CDR3s include the opening cysteine and the closing phenylalanine or tryptophan. Each record gives: J gene, V gene, D gene, clone size, CDR3 DNA, CDR3 protein. A D gene is named only where the DNA matches it firmly. The listing skips clone size in some rows; elsewhere it reads once, few, many or a size class.

J: TRBJ2-5; V: TRBV6-5; D: .; size: many; DNA: TGTGCCAGCAGTTACTCGAGGGGGGGGCTTGGGACCCAGTACTTC; CDR3: CASSYSRGGLGTQYF
J: TRBJ2-7; V: TRBV7-2; D: .; size: many; DNA: TGTGCCAGCAGCTTAGGCGCGGACACCTACGAGCAGTACTTC; CDR3: CASSLGADTYEQYF
J: TRBJ1-2; V: TRBV28; D: .; size: many; DNA: TGTGCCAGCAGTTTATCCGGGAACAGGGCCTACACCTTC; CDR3: CASSLSGNRAYTF
J: TRBJ2-2; V: TRBV6-6; D: .; size: many; DNA: TGTGCCAGCAGTTTCTCGAGGATCGGGGAGCTGTTTTTT; CDR3: CASSFSRIGELFF
J: TRBJ1-1; V: TRBV7-2; D: .; size: few; DNA: TGTGCCAGCAGCCACGCCGGGGAAAACACTGAAGCTTTCTTT; CDR3: CASSHAGENTEAFF
J: TRBJ1-4; V: TRBV5-6; D: .; size: many; DNA: TGTGCCAGCAGCTTGGAGGGGAAGCGTGTGCAGGGCGAAAAACTGTTTTTT; CDR3: CASSLEGKRVQGEKLFF
J: TRBJ2-3; V: TRBV5-5; D: TRBD1; size: many; DNA: TGTGCCAGCAGCACAGGGGTAGGCACAGATACGCAGTATTTT; CDR3: CASSTGVGTDTQYF
J: TRBJ1-4; V: TRBV12-3/TRBV12-4; D: TRBD1; size: many; DNA: TGTGCCAGCAGTTCGGGACAGGGCCTCTTTAATGAAAAACTGTTTTTT; CDR3: CASSSGQGLFNEKLFF
J: TRBJ2-2; V: TRBV2; D: .; size: many; DNA: TGTGCCAGCAGCCTTACAGGGTCGGACACCGGGGAGCTGTTTTTT; CDR3: CASSLTGSDTGELFF
J: TRBJ1-2; V: TRBV7-2; D: .; size: many; DNA: TGTGCCAGCAGCTTAACAGGGAAAGGCTACACCTTC; CDR3: CASSLTGKGYTF
J: TRBJ2-1; V: TRBV7-2; D: TRBD2; size: many; DNA: TGTGCCAGCAGCTTACTAGCGGCGAGGCACAATGAGCAGTTCTTC; CDR3: CASSLLAARHNEQFF
J: TRBJ1-1; V: TRBV6-6; D: .; size: many; DNA: TGTGCCAGCAGTTACGCCGGTTACAGTGAAGCTTTCTTT; CDR3: CASSYAGYSEAFF
J: TRBJ2-5; V: TRBV6-1; D: .; size: few; DNA: TGTGCCAGCAGTGAATATACAGTCCAAGAGACCCAGTACTTC; CDR3: CASSEYTVQETQYF
J: TRBJ2-1; V: TRBV5-1; D: TRBD2; size: many; DNA: TGCGCCAGCACTAGCGGGGGGGGCTACAATGAGCAGTTCTTC; CDR3: CASTSGGGYNEQFF
J: TRBJ2-7; V: TRBV19; D: TRBD1; size: .; DNA: TGTGCCAGTAGTATCCCGGGACAGGGCCTCTACGAGCAGTACTTC; CDR3: CASSIPGQGLYEQYF
J: TRBJ2-7; V: TRBV6-2/TRBV6-3; D: TRBD1; size: few; DNA: TGTGCCAGCCGGGACAGGGTCTACGAGCAGTACTTC; CDR3: CASRDRVYEQYF
J: TRBJ2-1; V: TRBV5-4; D: TRBD2; size: many; DNA: TGTGCCAGCACCGTCTGGCGGGGGGGGGGTGAGCAGTTCTTC; CDR3: CASTVWRGGGEQFF
J: TRBJ2-1; V: TRBV5-1; D: .; size: many; DNA: TGCGCCAGCAGGTTGGTTGGTTCAGGGAGCTCCTACAATGAGCAGTTCTTC; CDR3: CASRLVGSGSSYNEQFF
J: TRBJ2-7; V: TRBV29-1; D: TRBD2; size: many; DNA: TGCAGCGCCGGGGGGGCAGGGATACACTACGAGCAGTACTTC; CDR3: CSAGGAGIHYEQYF
J: TRBJ1-4; V: TRBV28; D: .; size: many; DNA: TGTGCCAGCTGGGCGGTAGGGGACGGCGAAAAACTGTTTTTT; CDR3: CASWAVGDGEKLFF
J: TRBJ1-2; V: TRBV10-3; D: TRBD1; size: .; DNA: TGTGCCATCAGGGGGACAGCGCAGTGCTTTGGCTACACCTTC; CDR3: CAIRGTAQCFGYTF
J: TRBJ1-5; V: TRBV7-2; D: .; size: many; DNA: TGTGCCAGCAGCTTAGACCCAAATCAGCCCCAGCATTTT; CDR3: CASSLDPNQPQHF
J: TRBJ1-2; V: TRBV20-1; D: .; size: .; DNA: TGCAGTGCTTGGTCAGGGGACGGCTATGGCTACACCTTC; CDR3: CSAWSGDGYGYTF
J: TRBJ2-1; V: TRBV7-9; D: TRBD2; size: many; DNA: TGTGCCAGCAGCATCCTGCGGGGGGGCCCTTCGAGCTCCTACAATGAGCAGTTCTTC; CDR3: CASSILRGGPSSSYNEQFF
J: TRBJ1-2; V: TRBV6-6; D: .; size: many; DNA: TGTGCCAGCACAGGGGACTATGGCTACACCTTC; CDR3: CASTGDYGYTF
J: TRBJ1-2; V: TRBV28; D: TRBD1; size: many; DNA: TGTGCCAGCAGTTTTTTCAGGGGGGCGGACTATGGCTACACCTTC; CDR3: CASSFFRGADYGYTF
J: TRBJ1-2; V: TRBV5-1; D: .; size: many; DNA: TGCGCCAGCAGCTTGGGCCACGCTAACTATGGCTACACCTTC; CDR3: CASSLGHANYGYTF
J: TRBJ1-5; V: TRBV12-3/TRBV12-4; D: TRBD1; size: many; DNA: TGTGCCAGCAGTTTGGGGGACAGTAAAGGTCAGCCCCAGCATTTT; CDR3: CASSLGDSKGQPQHF
J: TRBJ2-7; V: TRBV2; D: .; size: many; DNA: TGTGCCAGCACACCGAGCGGGTACTACGAGCAGTACTTC; CDR3: CASTPSGYYEQYF
J: TRBJ2-2; V: TRBV6-5; D: .; size: many; DNA: TGTGCCAGCAGTCGACAGATGAACACCGGGGAGCTGTTTTTT; CDR3: CASSRQMNTGELFF
J: TRBJ1-5; V: TRBV20-1; D: TRBD1; size: many; DNA: TGCAGTGCTCTTTCCGGGACAGACAATCAGCCCCAGCATTTT; CDR3: CSALSGTDNQPQHF
J: TRBJ2-7; V: TRBV20-1; D: .; size: many; DNA: TGCAGTGCTAGAGATCTAAGAGCACAACATGACTACGAGCAGTACTTC; CDR3: CSARDLRAQHDYEQYF
J: TRBJ2-7; V: TRBV20-1; D: TRBD2; size: many; DNA: TGCAGTGCTAGGGCAGCGGGGGGCCACTCCTACGAGCAGTACTTC; CDR3: CSARAAGGHSYEQYF
J: TRBJ1-5; V: TRBV5-1; D: .; size: many; DNA: TGCGCCAGCAGCTTGGGGGGCACCAGCAATCAGCCCCAGCATTTT; CDR3: CASSLGGTSNQPQHF
J: TRBJ1-3; V: TRBV3-1; D: .; size: many; DNA: TGTGCCAGCAGCCAAGATGGTGTTTCTGGAAACACCATATATTTT; CDR3: CASSQDGVSGNTIYF
J: TRBJ2-3; V: TRBV20-1; D: TRBD2; size: many; DNA: TGCAGTGCTAGACCGGGGGGGAGGCCAGATACGCAGTATTTT; CDR3: CSARPGGRPDTQYF
J: TRBJ2-7; V: TRBV6-4; D: .; size: many; DNA: TGTGCCAGCAGTGAGTCCGCCGGTTATGCCCTCTACTTC; CDR3: CASSESAGYALYF